This T cell receptor (beta chain) was captured in a study of shared clonotypes between healthy human individuals. The V end was cut by 2 bases, the J end by 0 bases, with 4 bases between. This CDR3 is built from 13 residues. CDR1 is MNHNS and CDR2 is SASEGT in the germline V gene. Assay: immunoSEQ multiplex PCR; the TCRdb copy retains only in-frame clones and omits some. The table has some 2 million clones, 85% to 95% seen once. CD45RO-negative cells were positively selected for CCR7, leaving out terminally differentiated effector memory CD45RA+ cells. The clonotype was recovered from a man between 18 and 35 years old in good health. The chain couples TRBV6-1 to TRBJ1-1; D unresolved. The sequencing sample was made of naive CD8+ T cells sorted from blood. The CDR3 nucleotides read TGTGCCAGCAGTGAAATCATGAACACTGAAGCTTTCTTT. It yields the protein CASSEIMNTEAFF.